There are many counts of the clone carrying this T cell receptor beta chain. This record comes from a study of T cells in Graves' hyperthyroidism and ophthalmopathy. The overall study: Sampling of peripheral blood happened at initial diagnosis, prior to any treatment.

Amplification of TCR beta CDR3 regions used RNA as the template. Carried out on the TCR CDR3, a first-round RT-PCR used the HTBI primer set. TCRdb used MiXCR to reprocess the multiplex PCR reads, holding one entry per CDR3 protein. The sample holds about 350,000 distinct CDR3 sequences, around 14% seen once. This sequence was found in a woman aged 25 to 39 with Graves' hyperthyroidism. Sequencing was done on a sample of blood.

CDR3 DNA sequence: TGTGCCACCCGACCCGGGACAGGCTACAATCAGCCCCAGCATTTT. Residues: CATRPGTGYNQPQHF. The chain is built from TRBV19 and TRBJ1-5; 8 bases align to TRBD1. Germline CDR1 LNHDA, CDR2 SQIVND (reference sequence). The CDR3 covers 15 residues. V was clipped by 10 bases and J by 3 bases; unmatched bases: 11.